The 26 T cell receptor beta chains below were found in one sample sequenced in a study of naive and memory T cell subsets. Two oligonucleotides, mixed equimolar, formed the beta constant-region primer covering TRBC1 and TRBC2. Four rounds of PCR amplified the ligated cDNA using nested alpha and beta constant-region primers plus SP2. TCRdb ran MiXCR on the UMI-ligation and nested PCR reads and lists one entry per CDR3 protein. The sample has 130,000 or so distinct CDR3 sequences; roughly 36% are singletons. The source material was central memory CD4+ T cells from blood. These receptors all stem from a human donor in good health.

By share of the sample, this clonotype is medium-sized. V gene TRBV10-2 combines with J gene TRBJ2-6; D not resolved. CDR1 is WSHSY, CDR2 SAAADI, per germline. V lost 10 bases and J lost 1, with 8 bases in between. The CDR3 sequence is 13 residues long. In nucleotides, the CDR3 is TGCGCCATAGGTCGATCTGGGGCCAACGTCCTGACTTTC. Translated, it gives CAIGRSGANVLTF.

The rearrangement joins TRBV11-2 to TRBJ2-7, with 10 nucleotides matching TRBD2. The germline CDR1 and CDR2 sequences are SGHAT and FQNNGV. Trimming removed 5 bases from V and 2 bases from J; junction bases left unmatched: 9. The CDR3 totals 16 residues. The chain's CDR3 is CASSRTSGAGAYEQYF. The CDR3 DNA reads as TGTGCCAGCAGCCGCACTAGCGGGGCCGGCGCCTACGAGCAGTACTTC.

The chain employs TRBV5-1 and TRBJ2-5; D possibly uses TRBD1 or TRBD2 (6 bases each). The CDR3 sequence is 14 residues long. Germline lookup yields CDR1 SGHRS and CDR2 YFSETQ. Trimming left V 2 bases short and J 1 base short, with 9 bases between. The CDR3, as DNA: TGCGCCAGCAGCTTACAGGGAGGCCAAGAGACCCAGTACTTC. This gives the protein CASSLQGGQETQYF.

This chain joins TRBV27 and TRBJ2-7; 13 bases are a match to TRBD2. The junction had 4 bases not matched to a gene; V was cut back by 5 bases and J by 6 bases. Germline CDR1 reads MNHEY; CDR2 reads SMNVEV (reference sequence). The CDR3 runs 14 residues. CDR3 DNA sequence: TGTGCCAGCAGTCGGACTAGCGGGAGTGTCGAGCAGTACTTC. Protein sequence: CASSRTSGSVEQYF.

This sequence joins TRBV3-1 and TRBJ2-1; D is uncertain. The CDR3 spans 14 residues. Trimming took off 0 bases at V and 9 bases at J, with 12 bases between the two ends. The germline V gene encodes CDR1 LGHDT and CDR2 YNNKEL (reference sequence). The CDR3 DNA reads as TGTGCCAGCAGCCAAGAAACCGGGCTGAGTGAGCAGTTCTTC. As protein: CASSQETGLSEQFF.

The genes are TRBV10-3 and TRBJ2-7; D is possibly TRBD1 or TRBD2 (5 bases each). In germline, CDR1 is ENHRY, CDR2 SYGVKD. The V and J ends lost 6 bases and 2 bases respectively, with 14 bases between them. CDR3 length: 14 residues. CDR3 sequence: CAIRTQLGAYEQYF. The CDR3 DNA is TGTGCCATCAGGACCCAGTTGGGGGCCTACGAGCAGTACTTC.

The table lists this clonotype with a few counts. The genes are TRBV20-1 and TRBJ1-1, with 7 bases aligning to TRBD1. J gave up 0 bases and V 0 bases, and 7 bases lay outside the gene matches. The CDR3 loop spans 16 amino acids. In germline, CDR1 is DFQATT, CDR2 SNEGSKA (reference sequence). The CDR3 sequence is CSARDRRQGMNTEAFF. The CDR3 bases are TGCAGTGCTAGAGATAGACGACAGGGTATGAACACTGAAGCTTTCTTT.

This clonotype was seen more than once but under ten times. The DNA for the CDR3 is TGTGCCAGCAGCGTGGGCGAGCCCTACAATGAGCAGTTCTTC. This translates into CASSVGEPYNEQFF. The chain uses TRBV7-3 and TRBJ2-1, with no clear D. The germline V gene encodes CDR1 SGHTA and CDR2 FQGTGA. This CDR3 has 14 amino acids. Trimming stripped 5 bases from V and 2 bases from J, with 10 bases between.

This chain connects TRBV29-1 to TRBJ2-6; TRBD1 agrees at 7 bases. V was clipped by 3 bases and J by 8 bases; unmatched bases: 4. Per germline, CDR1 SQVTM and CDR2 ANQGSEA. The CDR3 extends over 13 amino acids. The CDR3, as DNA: TGCAGCGTTGATTTGGGACAGACCAACGTCCTGACTTTC. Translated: CSVDLGQTNVLTF.

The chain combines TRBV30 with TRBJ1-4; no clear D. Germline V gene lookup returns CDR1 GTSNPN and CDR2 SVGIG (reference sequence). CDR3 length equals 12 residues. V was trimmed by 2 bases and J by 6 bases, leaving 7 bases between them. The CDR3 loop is CAWSYGYEKLFF. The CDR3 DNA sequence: TGTGCCTGGAGTTACGGGTATGAAAAACTGTTTTTT. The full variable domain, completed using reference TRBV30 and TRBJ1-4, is SQTIHQWPATLVQPVGSPLSLECTVEGTSNPNLYWYRQAAGRGLQLLFYSVGIGQISSEVPQNLSASRPQDRQFILSSKKLLLSDSGFYLCAWSYGYEKLFFGSGTQLSVL.

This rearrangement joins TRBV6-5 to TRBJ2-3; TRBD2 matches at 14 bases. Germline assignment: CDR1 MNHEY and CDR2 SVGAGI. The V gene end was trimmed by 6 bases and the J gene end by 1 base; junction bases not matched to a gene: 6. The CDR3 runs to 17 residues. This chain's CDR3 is CASRTTGLAGGTDTQYF. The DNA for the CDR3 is TGTGCCAGCAGGACAACGGGACTAGCGGGAGGCACAGATACGCAGTATTTT.

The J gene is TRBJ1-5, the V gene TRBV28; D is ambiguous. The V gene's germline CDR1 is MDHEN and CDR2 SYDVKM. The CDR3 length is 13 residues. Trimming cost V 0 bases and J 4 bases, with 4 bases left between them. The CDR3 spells CASSLWVNQPQHF. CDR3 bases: TGTGCCAGCAGTTTATGGGTAAATCAGCCCCAGCATTTT.

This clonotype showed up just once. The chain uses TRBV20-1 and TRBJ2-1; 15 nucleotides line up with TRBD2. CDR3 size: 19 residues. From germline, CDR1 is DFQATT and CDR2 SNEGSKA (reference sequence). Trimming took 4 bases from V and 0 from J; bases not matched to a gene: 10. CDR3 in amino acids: CSANPTPGLAGGSYNEQFF. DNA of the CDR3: TGCAGTGCTAATCCCACGCCGGGACTAGCGGGGGGCTCCTACAATGAGCAGTTCTTC.

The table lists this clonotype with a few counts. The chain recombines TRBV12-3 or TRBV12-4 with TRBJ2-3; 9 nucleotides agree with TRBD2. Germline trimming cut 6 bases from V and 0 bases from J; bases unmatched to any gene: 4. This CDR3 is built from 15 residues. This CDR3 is CASRTSGSSTDTQYF. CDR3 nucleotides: TGTGCCAGCAGGACTAGCGGCTCTAGCACAGATACGCAGTATTTT.

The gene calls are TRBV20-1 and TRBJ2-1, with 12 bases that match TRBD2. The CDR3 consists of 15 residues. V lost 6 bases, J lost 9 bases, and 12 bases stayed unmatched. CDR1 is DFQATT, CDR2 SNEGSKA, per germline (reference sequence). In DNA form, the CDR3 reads TGCAGTGCCACCGGACTAGCGGGACGGAGCGGTGAGCAGTTCTTC. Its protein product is CSATGLAGRSGEQFF.

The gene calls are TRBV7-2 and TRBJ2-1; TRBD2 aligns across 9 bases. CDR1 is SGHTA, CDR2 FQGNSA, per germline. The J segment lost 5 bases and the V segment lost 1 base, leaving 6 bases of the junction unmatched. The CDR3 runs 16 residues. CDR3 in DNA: TGTGCCAGCAGCTTAGGATGGCCTAGCGGGAACAATGAGCAGTTCTTC. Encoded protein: CASSLGWPSGNNEQFF.

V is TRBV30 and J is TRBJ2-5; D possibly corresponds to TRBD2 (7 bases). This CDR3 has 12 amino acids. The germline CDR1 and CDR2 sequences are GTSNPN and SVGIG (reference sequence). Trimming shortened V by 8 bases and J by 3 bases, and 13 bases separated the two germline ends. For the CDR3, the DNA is TGTGCCGCGAGGGGGGGCGAAGAGACCCAGTACTTC. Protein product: CAARGGEETQYF.

The DNA of the CDR3 is TGCAGTGCTAGAAAAAAATCCTACAATGAGCAGTTCTTC. It is translated as CSARKKSYNEQFF. The J gene is TRBJ2-1, the V gene TRBV20-1, with unresolved D. This CDR3 is built from 13 residues. Trimming cost V 2 bases and J 1 base, with 6 bases left between them. CDR1 is DFQATT and CDR2 is SNEGSKA in the germline V gene (reference sequence).

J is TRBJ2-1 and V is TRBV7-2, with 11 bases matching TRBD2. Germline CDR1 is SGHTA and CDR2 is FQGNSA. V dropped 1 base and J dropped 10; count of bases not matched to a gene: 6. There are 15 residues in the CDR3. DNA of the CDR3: TGTGCCAGCAGCTTAGACACTAGCGGGAGAGGAGAGCAGTTCTTC. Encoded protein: CASSLDTSGRGEQFF.

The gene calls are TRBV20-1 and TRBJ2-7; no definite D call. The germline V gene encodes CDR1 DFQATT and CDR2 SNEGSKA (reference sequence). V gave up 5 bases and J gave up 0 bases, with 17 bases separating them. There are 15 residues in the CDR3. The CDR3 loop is CSARPEDLSSYEQYF. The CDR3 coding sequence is TGCAGTGCTCGACCCGAGGATCTAAGCTCCTACGAGCAGTACTTC.

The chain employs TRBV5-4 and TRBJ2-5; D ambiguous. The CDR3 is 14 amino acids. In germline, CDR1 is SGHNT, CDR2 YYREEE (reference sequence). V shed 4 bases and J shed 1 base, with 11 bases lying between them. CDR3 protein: CASSNKKTQETQYF. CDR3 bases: TGTGCCAGCAGCAATAAAAAAACCCAAGAGACCCAGTACTTC. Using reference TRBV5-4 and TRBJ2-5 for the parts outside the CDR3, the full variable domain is ETGVTQSPTHLIKTRGQQVTLRCSSQSGHNTVSWYQQALGQGPQFIFQYYREEENGRGNFPPRFSGLQFPNYSSELNVNALELDDSALYLCASSNKKTQETQYFGPGTRLLVL.

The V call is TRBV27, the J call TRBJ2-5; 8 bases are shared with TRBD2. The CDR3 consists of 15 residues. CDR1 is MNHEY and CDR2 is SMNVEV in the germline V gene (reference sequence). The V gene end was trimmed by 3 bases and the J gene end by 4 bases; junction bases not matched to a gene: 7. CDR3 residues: CASSFFGRAGETQYF. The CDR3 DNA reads TGTGCCAGCAGTTTTTTCGGGAGGGCCGGAGAGACCCAGTACTTC.

The CDR3, as DNA: TGCAGTGCTAGAGATCCCGCAGGGGACCTCCACGAGCAGTACTTC. Its translation is CSARDPAGDLHEQYF. The chain couples TRBV20-1 to TRBJ2-7, with D possibly TRBD1 on 6 matching bases. The CDR3 length is 15 residues. Germline assignment: CDR1 DFQATT and CDR2 SNEGSKA (reference sequence). The V end was cut by 0 bases, the J end by 5 bases, with 17 bases between.

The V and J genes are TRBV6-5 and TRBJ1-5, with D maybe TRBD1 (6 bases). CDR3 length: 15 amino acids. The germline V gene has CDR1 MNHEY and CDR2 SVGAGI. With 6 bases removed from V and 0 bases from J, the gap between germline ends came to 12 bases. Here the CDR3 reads CASRPGQLSNQPQHF. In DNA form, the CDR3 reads TGTGCCAGCAGACCTGGACAGCTTAGCAATCAGCCCCAGCATTTT.

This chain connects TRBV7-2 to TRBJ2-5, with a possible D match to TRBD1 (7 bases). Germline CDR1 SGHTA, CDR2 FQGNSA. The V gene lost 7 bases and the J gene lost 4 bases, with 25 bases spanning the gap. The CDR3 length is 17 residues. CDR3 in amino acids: CASMGGPGGTLRETQYF. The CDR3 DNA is TGTGCCAGCATGGGAGGTCCAGGGGGGACCCTTAGAGAGACCCAGTACTTC.

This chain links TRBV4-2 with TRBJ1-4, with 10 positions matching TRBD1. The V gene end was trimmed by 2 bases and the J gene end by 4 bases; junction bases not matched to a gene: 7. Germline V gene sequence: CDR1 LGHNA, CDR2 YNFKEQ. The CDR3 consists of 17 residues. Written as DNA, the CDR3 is TGTGCCAGCAGCCAAATAGACAGGGGGCCTAATAATGAAAAACTGTTTTTT. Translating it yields CASSQIDRGPNNEKLFF.